Only a few counts were recorded for the clone carrying this T cell receptor beta chain. PCR involved 60 Vbeta and 13 Jbeta primers. This table comes from immunoSEQ multiplex PCR, and its TCRdb copy is limited to in-frame clones, with some not included. This sample carries about 140,000 clones, more than 75% of them seen once, and the ten largest clones take 2% to 3%. The data were obtained in a study of cytomegalovirus exposure and HLA in healthy donors. Sequences were obtained from PBMCs. This sequence was found in a man aged 45 to 65 in good health and CMV-seronegative.

The CDR3 DNA sequence: TGTGCCAGTATCGCCCGACAGGGGGCGGGTGAAAAACTGTTTTTT. Translation gives CASIARQGAGEKLFF. The chain is built from TRBV19 and TRBJ1-4; 10 nucleotides agree with TRBD1. This CDR3 is 15 amino acids long. Germline V CDR1 and CDR2: LNHDA, SQIVND (reference sequence). Losses at the gene ends were 7 bases for V and 7 bases for J; bases not matched to a gene: 9. The full variable domain, in which reference TRBV19 and TRBJ1-4 provide the parts outside the CDR3, is DGGITQSPKYLFRKEGQNVTLSCEQNLNHDAMYWYRQDPGQGLRLIYYSQIVNDFQKGDIAEGYSVSREKKESFPLTVTSAQKNPTAFYLCASIARQGAGEKLFFGSGTQLSVL.